The 9 T cell receptor beta chains below were found in one sample sequenced in a study of OX40 agonist ivuxolimab in advanced cancers. TCRdb's copy holds only in-frame clones and misses some; the assay was immunoSEQ multiplex PCR. In the table there are 25,000 to 35,000 clones, 85% of which are singletons. The specimen comprised CD4+ or CD8+ T cells sorted from blood, sampled in a trial of the OX40 agonist ivuxolimab. The origin of the receptors is an adult with an advanced solid tumor such as melanoma, head and neck, liver or kidney cancer.

The chain has TRBV9 and TRBJ2-7, with D hard to call. The CDR3 loop spans 14 amino acids. Per the germline V gene, CDR1 is SGDLS and CDR2 is YYNGEE. V was trimmed by 0 bases and J by 4 bases, leaving 11 bases between them. The CDR3 loop reads CASSVDDKGYEQYF. The CDR3 bases are TGTGCCAGCAGCGTAGATGACAAAGGATACGAGCAGTACTTC. The variable domain in full, completed from reference TRBV9 and TRBJ2-7, reads DSGVTQTPKHLITATGQRVTLRCSPRSGDLSVYWYQQSLDQGLQFLIQYYNGEERAKGNILERFSAQQFPDLHSELNLSSLELGDSALYFCASSVDDKGYEQYFGPGTRLTVT.

Note on this clone: Relative to the germline gene, one junction end is altered; a read error may explain this. The V gene is TRBV20-1, the J gene TRBJ2-4; D might be TRBD1 (6 bases). This CDR3 region has 10 residues. From germline, CDR1 is DFQATT and CDR2 SNEGSKA (reference sequence). CDR3 sequence reads: CSAAYGQPVF. In nucleotides, the CDR3 is TGCAGTGCTGCTTACGGACAGCCTGTCTTC.

The chain uses TRBV5-4 and TRBJ1-1; D possibly corresponds to TRBD1 (5 bases). The V and J ends lost 4 bases and 7 bases respectively, with 14 bases between them. CDR3 length: 13 amino acids. CDR1 SGHNT and CDR2 YYREEE come from the germline V gene (reference sequence). As DNA, the CDR3 is TGTGCCAGCAGCCCATCGAGGACAAGTGAAGCTTTCTTT. Protein product: CASSPSRTSEAFF.

The chain employs TRBV2 and TRBJ2-5, with D maybe TRBD1 (6 bases). The CDR3 contains 18 residues. V dropped 2 bases and J dropped 1 base, with 20 bases sitting between them. CDR1 is SNHLY, CDR2 FYNNEI, per germline. The CDR3 loop reads CASSEYVAQGYTQETQYF. The CDR3 coding sequence is TGTGCCAGCAGTGAATATGTAGCACAGGGATACACCCAAGAGACCCAGTACTTC.

This clone appeared a single time. The genes are TRBV4-3 and TRBJ1-1; D remains unclear. There are 16 residues in the CDR3. Germline-derived CDR1 and CDR2 are LGHNA and YSLEER. V gave up 1 base and J gave up 0 bases, with 12 bases separating them. The CDR3, as DNA: TGCGCCAGCAGCCAAGGGTGGGGTGAATTGAACACTGAAGCTTTCTTT. Its protein is CASSQGWGELNTEAFF.

DNA for the CDR3: TGTGCCATCTCTGGACAAAAGACTAACTATGGCTACACCTTC. This codes for CAISGQKTNYGYTF. V usage is TRBV10-3 and J usage is TRBJ1-2, with TRBD1 as a possible D gene (5 bases). Per germline, CDR1 ENHRY and CDR2 SYGVKD. Deletions cut 8 bases from V and 0 bases from J, with 13 bases between. This CDR3 is 14 amino acids long.

The chain uses TRBV10-2 and TRBJ2-3; 14 bases fit TRBD2. The germline CDR1 and CDR2 sequences are WSHSY and SAAADI. The trim removed 4 bases at V and 0 bases at J, leaving 9 bases unmatched. The CDR3 is 19 residues long. The CDR3 region is CASSVVGLAGGSSTDTQYF. The CDR3 nucleotides are TGCGCCAGCAGTGTGGTAGGACTAGCGGGGGGATCTAGCACAGATACGCAGTATTTT.

The chain links TRBV5-1 to TRBJ1-4, with 9 bases identical to TRBD1. V lost 5 bases and J lost 4; bases outside the gene matches: 6. The CDR3 is made up of 15 amino acids. Germline lookup yields CDR1 SGHRS and CDR2 YFSETQ. CDR3 DNA: TGCGCCAGCAGGGACGTGACAGGGGGTAATGAAAAACTGTTTTTT. Protein: CASRDVTGGNEKLFF.

V is TRBV7-9 and J is TRBJ1-2, with D perhaps matching TRBD1 (6 bases). From germline, CDR1 is SEHNR and CDR2 FQNEAQ (reference sequence). The CDR3 consists of 14 residues. Trimming cost V 5 bases and J 0 bases, with 10 bases left between them. DNA of the CDR3: TGTGCCAGCAGCCCGGGACAAACTAACTATGGCTACACCTTC. Translation gives CASSPGQTNYGYTF.